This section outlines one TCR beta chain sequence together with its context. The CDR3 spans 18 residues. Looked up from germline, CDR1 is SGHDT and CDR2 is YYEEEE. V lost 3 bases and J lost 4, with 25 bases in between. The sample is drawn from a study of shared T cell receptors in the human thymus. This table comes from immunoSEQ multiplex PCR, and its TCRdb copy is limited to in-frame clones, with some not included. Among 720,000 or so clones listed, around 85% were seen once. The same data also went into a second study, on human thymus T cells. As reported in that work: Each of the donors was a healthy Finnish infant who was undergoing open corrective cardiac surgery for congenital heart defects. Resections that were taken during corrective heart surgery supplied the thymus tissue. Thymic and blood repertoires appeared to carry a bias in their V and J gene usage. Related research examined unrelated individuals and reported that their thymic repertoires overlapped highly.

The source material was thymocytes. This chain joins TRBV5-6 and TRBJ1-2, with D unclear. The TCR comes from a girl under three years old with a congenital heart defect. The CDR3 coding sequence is TGTGCCAGCAGCTCCGTCATTGCCAGGCTAAGGGAGGGCTATGGCTACACCTTC. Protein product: CASSSVIARLREGYGYTF.